This T cell receptor (beta chain) was found in a study of radiation and T cells in renal cell carcinoma. In the study overall: Nephrectomy followed 15 Gy stereotactic body radiation by 4 weeks.

The time point denotes: blood 2 weeks post-SBRT. Sample treatment: 15 Gy SBRT to primary tumor, nephrectomy 4 weeks later. Radiation-treated patients gave blood at baseline, week 2 and week 4. The patient's renal cell carcinoma had clear cell pathology. In its sample, this clone was seen once. Its antigen is undetermined. Some clones are missing from TCRdb's copy, which holds only in-frame ones; the method was immunoSEQ multiplex PCR. The table includes 100,000 to 150,000 clones, approximately 85% detected once. V was pared by 0 bases and J by 3 bases, with 4 bases between. Germline values: CDR1 SGHDT, CDR2 YYEEEE. The CDR3 totals 13 residues. Points from the study as a whole: In blood, top tumor clones expanded by 2 weeks, shrinking by 4.

This clonotype was obtained from a man aged 45 to 65 with renal cell carcinoma. This chain connects TRBV5-6 to TRBJ1-5; D is undetermined. Sequenced material: blood, taken from a patient whose treatment included radiotherapy and nephrectomy. The CDR3 DNA sequence: TGTGCCAGCAGCTTGGGGGTCAATCAGCCCCAGCATTTT. The encoded protein is CASSLGVNQPQHF.